These 6 T cell receptor beta chains were sequenced from one sample in a study of blood T cell repertoires in COVID-19 (dated by TCRdb to 2020 to 2022). Libraries were prepared through the immunoSEQ multiplex PCR assay. TCRdb provides this immuneACCESS table in a form limited to in-frame rearrangements. Some clones are lacking; in checked studies, under half of them reflect an unresolved V gene, and why the rest are absent is not known. The sample records roughly 250,000 clones, approximately 90% of which are singletons. The ten top clones hold about 6% of the sample. Sequenced input: PBMCs or T cells enriched from blood (not recorded which). The origin of the receptors is a woman aged 30 to 39 with acute COVID-19.

This sequence joins TRBV29-1 and TRBJ2-5; D gene unclear. The CDR3 runs 13 residues. Germline values: CDR1 SQVTM, CDR2 ANQGSEA. V gave up 6 bases and J gave up 4 bases, with 15 bases separating them. CDR3 sequence reads: CSVQPRFGETQYF. The CDR3 coding sequence is TGCAGCGTCCAACCTCGGTTCGGAGAGACCCAGTACTTC.

V and J are TRBV30 and TRBJ1-1; weak D call: TRBD1 (6 bases). CDR1 and CDR2 from the germline V gene are GTSNPN and SVGIG (reference sequence). The CDR3 has 13 residues. The V and J ends lost 3 bases and 5 bases respectively, with 13 bases between them. The CDR3 loop reads CAWRSYRETEAFF. The CDR3 DNA is TGTGCCTGGAGAAGCTACAGGGAGACTGAAGCTTTCTTT.

This chain connects TRBV4-1 to TRBJ2-1; 10 positions match TRBD2. Germline-derived CDR1 and CDR2 are MGHRA and YSYEKL. The trim removed 1 base at V and 2 bases at J, leaving 2 bases unmatched. This CDR3 is built from 16 residues. CDR3 protein: CASSQALAGTYNEQFF. The CDR3 region has the DNA TGCGCCAGCAGCCAAGCACTAGCGGGAACCTACAATGAGCAGTTCTTC.

The gene calls are TRBV27 and TRBJ2-3; unclear D gene. The CDR3 extends over 16 amino acids. CDR1 is MNHEY, CDR2 SMNVEV, per germline (reference sequence). V lost 1 base to trimming and J lost 0 bases, with 11 bases between them. The CDR3 sequence: CASSLFADASTDTQYF. CDR3 nucleotides: TGTGCCAGCAGTTTATTTGCGGATGCTAGCACAGATACGCAGTATTTT.

This chain links TRBV28 with TRBJ1-4; TRBD1 matches at 8 bases. The CDR3 sequence is 12 residues long. Germline values: CDR1 MDHEN, CDR2 SYDVKM. CDR3 region: CSTGTGSEKLFF. The CDR3 DNA sequence: TGTTCGACCGGGACAGGATCTGAAAAACTGTTTTTT. Full variable domain (rest looked up from reference TRBV28 and TRBJ1-4): DVKVTQSSRYLVKRTGEKVFLECVQDMDHENMFWYRQDPGLGLRLIYFSYDVKMKEKGDIPEGYSVSREKKERFSLILESASTNQTSMYLCSTGTGSEKLFFGSGTQLSVL.

This chain connects TRBV28 to TRBJ2-3, with D tentatively TRBD2 (5 bases). The CDR3 contains 12 residues. CDR1 is MDHEN and CDR2 is SYDVKM in the germline V gene. Trimming took off 5 bases at V and 6 bases at J, with 9 bases between the two ends. In nucleotides, the CDR3 is TGTGCCAGCAGTGGACTCTTGGATACGCAGTATTTT. Its translation is CASSGLLDTQYF. Full variable domain (rest looked up from reference TRBV28 and TRBJ2-3): DVKVTQSSRYLVKRTGEKVFLECVQDMDHENMFWYRQDPGLGLRLIYFSYDVKMKEKGDIPEGYSVSREKKERFSLILESASTNQTSMYLCASSGLLDTQYFGPGTRLTVL.